This TCR beta chain was captured in a study of CD8 T cells in ankylosing spondylitis. 5'-RACE, quantitative and with molecular barcodes, yielded the TCR beta libraries. TCRdb fed the 5' RACE reads into MiXCR, producing one record per CDR3 protein. The sample consists of around 890,000 distinct CDR3 sequences, 12% of them appearing once. Many counts were recorded for this clonotype. What it recognizes is unknown. Germline loops: CDR1 SGHAT, CDR2 FQNNGV. V dropped 7 bases and J dropped 1 base, with 10 bases sitting between them. The CDR3 has 13 amino acids. General study findings and limits: Seemingly distinctive of ankylosing spondylitis blood was a TCR beta motif formed by eight highly homologous variants. As reported, disease-linked clones showed significant enrichment in matched ankylosing spondylitis synovial fluid. Several of the motif variants were reported before in synovial fluid and blood from reactive arthritis.

The chain carries TRBV11-2 and TRBJ2-5; D not certain. This receptor was obtained from a male donor with ankylosing spondylitis. The sequenced sample consisted of blood, either unsorted or a sorted T cell fraction (not recorded which). CDR3 sequence: CASTPGFQETQYF. CDR3 DNA: TGTGCCAGCACCCCAGGATTCCAAGAGACCCAGTACTTC.